Listed here are 21 T cell receptor beta chains from one sample, sequenced in a study of radiotherapy plus CTLA-4 blockade in lung cancer. Using immunoSEQ multiplex PCR, the repertoire was profiled, and TCRdb retains in-frame clones only, with some absent. The table records roughly 80,000 clones, around 76% of them present only once. This material consisted of peripheral blood, taken from a patient treated with radiotherapy plus ipilimumab. Every receptor here comes from a human donor with non-small cell lung cancer who had a partial response to radiotherapy plus ipilimumab. Some clones in this sample may be carry-over from other donors' samples.

This clone was found a few times. The chain combines TRBV10-2 with TRBJ2-3; D gene ambiguous. Germline V lookup: CDR1 WSHSY, CDR2 SAAADI. The CDR3 contains 12 residues. V dropped 3 bases and J dropped 14 bases, with 15 bases sitting between them. CDR3 residues: CASSEEAERRYF. CDR3 coding DNA: TGCGCCAGCAGTGAAGAGGCGGAAAGGCGGTATTTT.

The chain combines TRBV7-3 with TRBJ1-1, with D possibly matching TRBD1 (6 bases). Germline loops: CDR1 SGHTA, CDR2 FQGTGA. This CDR3 has 13 amino acids. With 2 bases removed from V and 7 bases from J, the gap between germline ends came to 11 bases. Here the CDR3 DNA reads TGTGCCAGCAGCTTAGGGGGCCCTAATGAAGCTTTCTTT. Its protein is CASSLGGPNEAFF.

The V and J genes are TRBV5-1 and TRBJ1-1; TRBD1 aligns across 7 bases. After removal of 7 bases from V and 4 bases from J, the junction contained 7 bases not matched to a gene. This CDR3 region has 13 residues. The V gene's germline CDR1 is SGHRS and CDR2 YFSETQ. The CDR3 DNA reads as TGCGCCAGCGGACAGGAGCGCGGCACTGAAGCTTTCTTT. It translates to CASGQERGTEAFF.

The chain recombines TRBV14 with TRBJ2-7, with TRBD2 matching over 11 bases. The CDR3 runs to 15 residues. Germline CDR1 and CDR2: SGHDN and FVKESK. V was clipped by 6 bases and J by 2 bases; unmatched bases: 6. The CDR3, as DNA: TGTGCCAGCAGTCAACTAGCGGGGGTAGCCTACGAGCAGTACTTC. It translates to CASSQLAGVAYEQYF.

The gene calls are TRBV4-1 and TRBJ2-2; the match to TRBD2 covers 8 bases. Germline V gene data show CDR1 as MGHRA and CDR2 as YSYEKL. This CDR3 region has 16 residues. J lost 5 bases, V lost 0 bases, and 5 bases had no gene match. The CDR3 reads CASSQDPGRVTGELFF. CDR3 in DNA: TGCGCCAGCAGCCAAGATCCCGGGAGGGTTACCGGGGAGCTGTTTTTT.

The chain couples TRBV6-6 to TRBJ2-1; no definite D call. Trimming took 5 bases from V and 3 from J, leaving 8 bases between them. Germline loops: CDR1 MNHNY, CDR2 SVGAGI (reference sequence). The CDR3 sequence is 13 residues long. The CDR3 nucleotides read TGTGCCAGCAGTCAAACAGACTACAATGAGCAGTTCTTC. This sequence encodes CASSQTDYNEQFF.

The V and J genes are TRBV6-5 and TRBJ1-1; tentatively, D is TRBD1 (5 bases). Germline CDR1 reads MNHEY; CDR2 reads SVGAGI. Trimming stripped 6 bases from V and 1 base from J, with 9 bases between. This CDR3 is built from 13 residues. Here the CDR3 DNA reads TGTGCCAGCAGCTTACAGGCGAACACTGAAGCTTTCTTT. This sequence encodes CASSLQANTEAFF.

The rearrangement joins TRBV28 to TRBJ1-5; a possible D gene is TRBD1 (6 bases). V lost 6 bases and J lost 6, with 12 bases in between. The CDR3 is 13 amino acids. CDR1 and CDR2 (germline): MDHEN, SYDVKM. This CDR3 is CASRGQGLQPQHF. CDR3 bases: TGTGCCAGCAGAGGCCAGGGGCTTCAGCCCCAGCATTTT.

The V call is TRBV7-7, the J call TRBJ2-1, with 7 bases matching TRBD1. J lost 7 bases, V lost 4 bases, and 4 bases had no gene match. This CDR3 spans 13 amino acids. In germline, CDR1 is SSHAT, CDR2 FNYEAQ (reference sequence). CDR3 sequence reads: CASSSGQLNEQFF. The CDR3 DNA is TGTGCCAGCAGCTCGGGACAGCTGAATGAGCAGTTCTTC.

The chain carries TRBV11-3 and TRBJ1-2; D remains unclear. Germline V lookup: CDR1 SGHNT, CDR2 YENEEA. This CDR3 comprises 13 residues. V lost 6 bases and J lost 8, with 16 bases in between. DNA for the CDR3: TGTGCCAGCAGTCGCCTAGAGTTTGGGGGCTACACCTTC. Translating it yields CASSRLEFGGYTF.

The chain is built from TRBV5-4 and TRBJ2-1; 9 positions agree with TRBD2. CDR3 length: 16 residues. J was trimmed by 12 bases and V by 0 bases; bases with no gene match: 13. Germline V gene lookup returns CDR1 SGHNT and CDR2 YYREEE (reference sequence). For the CDR3, the DNA is TGTGCCAGCAGCTTGGGATCTGGCGGGAGGGCCTATGCGCAGTTCTTC. Residues: CASSLGSGGRAYAQFF.

The chain couples TRBV27 to TRBJ2-4; possibly TRBD1 for D (5 bases). This CDR3 contains 15 residues. Between the trimmed V and J ends, which lost 3 bases and 9 bases, there was a span of 18 bases. The V gene's germline CDR1 is MNHEY and CDR2 SMNVEV (reference sequence). CDR3 residues: CASSLDAGPRGIQYF. The CDR3 coding sequence is TGTGCCAGCAGTTTGGACGCAGGGCCCCGAGGCATTCAGTACTTC.

V is TRBV19 and J is TRBJ1-5; TRBD1 aligns across 7 bases. J lost 6 bases, V lost 3 bases, and 11 bases had no gene match. The CDR3 loop spans 16 amino acids. Looked up from germline, CDR1 is LNHDA and CDR2 is SQIVND (reference sequence). CDR3 coding DNA: TGTGCCAGTAGTATGGGCGAAAGGGGGCGTTTTCAGCCCCAGCATTTT. Its protein is CASSMGERGRFQPQHF.

This clone was detected only a few times. The chain is built from TRBV2 and TRBJ2-5, with TRBD2 matching 10 bases. J was trimmed by 7 bases and V by 7 bases; bases with no gene match: 12. Per the germline V gene, CDR1 is SNHLY and CDR2 is FYNNEI. The CDR3 loop spans 15 amino acids. The CDR3 sequence is CASTHRSGGEATQYF. The CDR3 bases are TGTGCCAGCACTCATAGGAGCGGGGGGGAGGCGACCCAGTACTTC.

V usage is TRBV27 and J usage is TRBJ1-2; D is possibly TRBD1 (5 bases). Germline V gives CDR1 MNHEY, CDR2 SMNVEV (reference sequence). Trimming took 6 bases from V and 3 from J, leaving 14 bases between them. The CDR3 covers 14 residues. The CDR3 here is CASSPGWGDYGYTF. The CDR3 DNA reads as TGTGCCAGCAGCCCCGGCTGGGGGGACTATGGCTACACCTTC.

The genes are TRBV7-7 and TRBJ1-1; the D is unclear. Germline CDR1 and CDR2: SSHAT and FNYEAQ (reference sequence). Trimming left V 1 base short and J 1 base short, with 4 bases between. This CDR3 region has 13 residues. For the CDR3, the DNA is TGTGCCAGCAGCTTAGGAGAGAACACTGAAGCTTTCTTT. Translated, it gives CASSLGENTEAFF.

Only a few counts were recorded for this clone. The same CDR3 is also encoded by other DNA sequences in this sample. The chain uses TRBV18 and TRBJ2-2; perhaps TRBD1 as D (8 bases). The germline V and J ends were trimmed by 6 bases and 5 bases, with 19 bases remaining between them. This CDR3 contains 16 residues. The germline CDR1 and CDR2 sequences are KGHSH and LQKENI. The CDR3: CASSPVGQGGTGELFF. CDR3 coding DNA: TGTGCCAGCTCTCCAGTCGGACAGGGAGGGACCGGGGAGCTGTTTTTT.

V and J are TRBV10-2 and TRBJ2-3; 7 bases are a match to TRBD2. CDR1 and CDR2 (germline): WSHSY, SAAADI. Germline trimming cut 2 bases from V and 3 bases from J; bases unmatched to any gene: 8. This CDR3 has 16 residues. CDR3 sequence (DNA): TGCGCCAGCAGTGAGGGCTGGGACGGGGGGACAGATACGCAGTATTTT. Amino acids: CASSEGWDGGTDTQYF.

This chain links TRBV4-3 with TRBJ2-5, with D unclear. Germline V gene data show CDR1 as LGHNA and CDR2 as YSLEER. This CDR3 region has 14 residues. Trimming took off 0 bases at V and 2 bases at J, with 7 bases between the two ends. The CDR3, as DNA: TGCGCCAGCAGCCAAGATTTGACACAAGAGACCCAGTACTTC. It codes for CASSQDLTQETQYF.

V and J are TRBV10-3 and TRBJ2-5, with D tentatively TRBD2 (6 bases). The CDR3 has 12 amino acids. Germline assignment: CDR1 ENHRY and CDR2 SYGVKD. V lost 8 bases to trimming and J lost 5 bases, with 12 bases between them. This CDR3 is CAIGGLGETQYF. In nucleotides, the CDR3 is TGTGCCATCGGAGGGCTCGGGGAGACCCAGTACTTC.

The chain recombines TRBV5-1 with TRBJ1-2; a possible D gene is TRBD1 (6 bases). The CDR3 contains 16 residues. V was clipped by 3 bases and J by 6 bases, with 21 bases between them. The germline CDR1 and CDR2 sequences are SGHRS and YFSETQ. Here the CDR3 reads CASSSAPGQSQDGYTF. CDR3 nucleotides: TGCGCCAGCAGCTCGGCACCGGGACAAAGTCAAGATGGCTACACCTTC.